This T cell receptor beta chain came from a study of blood T cell repertoires in COVID-19. Overall study: The origin of the acute and convalescent COVID-19 samples was the United States, Italy and Spain. PBMCs, B-cell-depleted T cells, or T cells provided the cDNA or gDNA that made up the material.

The CDR3 consists of 19 residues. As originally analysed: Reference gene primer amplification yielded estimated nucleated cell counts. TCRdb's table, derived via immunoSEQ multiplex PCR, lists solely in-frame clones and lacks some. That table gives V, J and clone size, and the DNA gave D and trimming. Here the sample spans about 140,000 clones, over 70% being singletons. This chain connects TRBV21-1 to TRBJ1-3; no DNA check was done on the table's D call, TRBD1. TRBV21-1 is noted as a pseudogene. The sample taken for sequencing was peripheral blood. This TCR came from a man aged 70 or older who had recovered from COVID-19. The CDR3: CASSARPGQTEWAGNTIYF. The CDR3 DNA reads as TGTGCCAGCAGCGCAAGACCGGGACAGACTGAGTGGGCTGGAAACACCATATATTTT.